The T cell receptor beta chain under discussion was sequenced for a study of beta chain features in type 1 diabetes. Overall study results and limits: The naive, central memory and Treg TCRB repertoires of patients appeared to be more similar to one another than those of healthy donors.

As regards this clone: Its antigen is not known.

The whole isolated RNA underwent reverse transcription, so sequencing captured expressed TCRB transcripts. TCRdb's copy holds only in-frame clones and misses some; the assay was immunoSEQ multiplex PCR. The data contain hundreds of thousands of clones, approximately 70% of them seen just once; the ten biggest clones take up around 0.05%. Germline CDR1 SGHNT, CDR2 YYREEE (reference sequence). V lost 0 bases and J 3 bases, leaving 10 bases between the germline ends. This CDR3 comprises 15 residues. Sequencing used naive CD4+ T cells from blood. The chain carries TRBV5-4 and TRBJ2-4; perhaps TRBD2 as D (6 bases). The sequence was collected from a man aged 25 to 45 in good health. In DNA, the CDR3 is TGTGCCAGCAGCTTGGGCGGGATGGACAAAAACATTCAGTACTTC. The encoded protein is CASSLGGMDKNIQYF.